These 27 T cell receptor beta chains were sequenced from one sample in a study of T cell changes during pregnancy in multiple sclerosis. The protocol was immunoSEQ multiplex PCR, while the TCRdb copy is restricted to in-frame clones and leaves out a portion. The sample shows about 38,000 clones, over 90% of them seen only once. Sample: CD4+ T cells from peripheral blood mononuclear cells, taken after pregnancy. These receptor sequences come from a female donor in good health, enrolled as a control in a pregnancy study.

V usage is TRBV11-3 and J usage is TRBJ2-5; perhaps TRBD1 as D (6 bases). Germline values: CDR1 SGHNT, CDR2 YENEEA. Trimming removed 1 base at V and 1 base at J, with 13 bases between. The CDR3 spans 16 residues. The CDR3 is CASSLVGDRIQETQYF. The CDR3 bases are TGTGCCAGCAGCTTAGTCGGAGACAGGATCCAAGAGACCCAGTACTTC.

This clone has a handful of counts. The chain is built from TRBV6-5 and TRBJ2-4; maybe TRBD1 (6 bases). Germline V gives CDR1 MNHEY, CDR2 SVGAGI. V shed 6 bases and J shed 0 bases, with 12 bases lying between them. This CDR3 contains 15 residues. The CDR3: CASRQGDPAKNIQYF. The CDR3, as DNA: TGTGCCAGCAGACAGGGTGATCCAGCCAAAAACATTCAGTACTTC.

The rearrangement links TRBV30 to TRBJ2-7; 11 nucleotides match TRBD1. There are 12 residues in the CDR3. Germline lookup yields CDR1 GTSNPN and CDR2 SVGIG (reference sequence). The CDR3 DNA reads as TGTGCGGGGGGACAGGGGGTCTACGAGCAGTACTTC. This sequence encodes CAGGQGVYEQYF.

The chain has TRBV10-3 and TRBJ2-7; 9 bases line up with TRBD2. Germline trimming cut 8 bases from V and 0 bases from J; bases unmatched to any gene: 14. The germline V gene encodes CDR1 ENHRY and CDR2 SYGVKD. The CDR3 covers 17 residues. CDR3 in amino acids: CAISIGTSSSSSYEQYF. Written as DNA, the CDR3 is TGTGCCATCTCGATTGGGACTAGCTCTTCGAGCTCCTACGAGCAGTACTTC.

CDR3 amino acids: CASSQGTTFGSGNTIYF. In nucleotides, the CDR3 is TGTGCCAGTAGTCAAGGGACAACGTTTGGCTCTGGAAACACCATATATTTT. This chain connects TRBV19 to TRBJ1-3, with D perhaps TRBD1 (6 bases). V was trimmed by 5 bases and J by 0 bases, leaving 17 bases between them. The CDR3 runs to 17 residues. CDR1 and CDR2 (germline): LNHDA, SQIVND (reference sequence). The entire variable domain, with the rest obtained from reference TRBV19 and TRBJ1-3, is as follows: DGGITQSPKYLFRKEGQNVTLSCEQNLNHDAMYWYRQDPGQGLRLIYYSQIVNDFQKGDIAEGYSVSREKKESFPLTVTSAQKNPTAFYLCASSQGTTFGSGNTIYFGEGSWLTVV.

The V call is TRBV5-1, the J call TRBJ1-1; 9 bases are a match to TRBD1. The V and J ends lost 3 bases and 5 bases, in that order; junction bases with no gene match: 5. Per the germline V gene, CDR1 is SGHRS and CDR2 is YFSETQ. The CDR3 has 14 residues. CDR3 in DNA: TGCGCCAGCAGCTCTGGACAGGGGAGAACTGAAGCTTTCTTT. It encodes CASSSGQGRTEAFF.

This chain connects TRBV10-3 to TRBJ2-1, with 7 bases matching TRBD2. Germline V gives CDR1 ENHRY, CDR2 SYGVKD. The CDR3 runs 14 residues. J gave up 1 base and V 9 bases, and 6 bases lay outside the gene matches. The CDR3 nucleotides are TGTGCCATGTCAAGCGGGAAATCCTACAATGAGCAGTTCTTC. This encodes CAMSSGKSYNEQFF.

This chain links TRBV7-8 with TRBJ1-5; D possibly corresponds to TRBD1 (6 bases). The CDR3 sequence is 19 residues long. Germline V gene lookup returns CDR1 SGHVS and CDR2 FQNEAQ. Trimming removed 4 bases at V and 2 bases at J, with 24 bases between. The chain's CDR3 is CASSYTRSTGRRGNQPQHF. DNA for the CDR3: TGTGCCAGCAGCTACACCCGGTCGACAGGCCGCAGGGGCAATCAGCCCCAGCATTTT.

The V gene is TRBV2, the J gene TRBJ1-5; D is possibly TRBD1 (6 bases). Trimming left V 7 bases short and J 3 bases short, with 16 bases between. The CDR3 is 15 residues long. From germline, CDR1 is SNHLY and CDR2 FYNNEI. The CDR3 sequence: CASTRGGADNQPQHF. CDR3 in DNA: TGTGCCAGCACCCGAGGGGGAGCCGACAATCAGCCCCAGCATTTT.

CDR3 DNA sequence: TGTGCCAGCGGGGGGGCTAAGTACCAAGAGACCCAGTACTTC. It is translated as CASGGAKYQETQYF. This chain links TRBV5-5 with TRBJ2-5, with D possibly being TRBD2 (7 bases). Trimming shortened V by 7 bases and J by 0 bases, and 13 bases separated the two germline ends. The length of the CDR3 is 14 residues. CDR1 is SGHKS, CDR2 YYEKEE, per germline (reference sequence).

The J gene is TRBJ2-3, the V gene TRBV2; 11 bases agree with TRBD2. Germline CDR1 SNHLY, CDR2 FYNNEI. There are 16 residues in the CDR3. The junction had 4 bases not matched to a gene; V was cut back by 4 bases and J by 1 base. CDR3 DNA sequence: TGTGCCAGCAGTGGGGGGGGACTAGCGGGCACAGATACGCAGTATTTT. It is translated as CASSGGGLAGTDTQYF.

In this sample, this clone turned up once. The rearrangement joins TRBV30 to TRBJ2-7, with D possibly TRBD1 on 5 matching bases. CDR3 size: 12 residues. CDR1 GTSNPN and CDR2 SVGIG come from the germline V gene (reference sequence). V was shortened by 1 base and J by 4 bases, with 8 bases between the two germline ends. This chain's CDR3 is CAWSADSYEQYF. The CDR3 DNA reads TGTGCCTGGAGTGCCGACAGTTACGAGCAGTACTTC.

This CDR3 is CASSALPMGASSGNTIYF. CDR3 in DNA: TGTGCCAGCAGCGCCCTACCAATGGGCGCCAGCTCTGGAAACACCATATATTTT. This chain uses TRBV9 with TRBJ1-3; D not certain. This CDR3 comprises 18 residues. V gave up 3 bases and J gave up 0 bases, with 19 bases separating them. CDR1 and CDR2 from the germline V gene are SGDLS and YYNGEE.

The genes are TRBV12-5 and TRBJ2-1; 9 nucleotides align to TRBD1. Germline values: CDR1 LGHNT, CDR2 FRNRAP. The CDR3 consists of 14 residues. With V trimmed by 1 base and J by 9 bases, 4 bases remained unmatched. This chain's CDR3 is CASGLGDRGGEQFF. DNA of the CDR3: TGTGCTAGTGGTTTGGGTGACAGGGGGGGTGAGCAGTTCTTC.

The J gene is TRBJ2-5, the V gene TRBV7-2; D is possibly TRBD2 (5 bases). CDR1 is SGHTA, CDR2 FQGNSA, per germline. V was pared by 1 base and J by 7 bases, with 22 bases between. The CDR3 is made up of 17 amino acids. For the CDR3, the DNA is TGTGCCAGCAGCTTAGTACTGGACCGGGGTCCCTCGGGGACCCAGTACTTC. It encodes CASSLVLDRGPSGTQYF.

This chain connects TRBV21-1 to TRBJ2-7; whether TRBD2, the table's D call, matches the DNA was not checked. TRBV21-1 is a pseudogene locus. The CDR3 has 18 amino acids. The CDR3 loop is CASSKRGPGSAFGVEQYF. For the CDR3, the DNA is TGTGCCAGCAGCAAAAGAGGTCCCGGGTCAGCTTTCGGGGTCGAGCAGTACTTC.

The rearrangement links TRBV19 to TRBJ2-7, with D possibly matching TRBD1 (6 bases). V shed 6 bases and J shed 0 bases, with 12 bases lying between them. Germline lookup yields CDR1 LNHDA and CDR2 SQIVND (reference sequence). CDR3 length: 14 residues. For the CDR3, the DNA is TGTGCCAGTAGGCTTGGACAGAGCTCCTACGAGCAGTACTTC. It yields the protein CASRLGQSSYEQYF. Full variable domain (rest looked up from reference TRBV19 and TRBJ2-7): DGGITQSPKYLFRKEGQNVTLSCEQNLNHDAMYWYRQDPGQGLRLIYYSQIVNDFQKGDIAEGYSVSREKKESFPLTVTSAQKNPTAFYLCASRLGQSSYEQYFGPGTRLTVT.

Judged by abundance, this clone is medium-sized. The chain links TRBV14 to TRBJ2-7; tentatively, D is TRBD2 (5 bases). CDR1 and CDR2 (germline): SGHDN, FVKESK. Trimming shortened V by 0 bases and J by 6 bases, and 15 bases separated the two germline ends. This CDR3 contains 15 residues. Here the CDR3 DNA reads TGTGCCAGCAGCCAAGATGTAGTATCGGGGTCCGAGCAGTACTTC. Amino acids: CASSQDVVSGSEQYF.

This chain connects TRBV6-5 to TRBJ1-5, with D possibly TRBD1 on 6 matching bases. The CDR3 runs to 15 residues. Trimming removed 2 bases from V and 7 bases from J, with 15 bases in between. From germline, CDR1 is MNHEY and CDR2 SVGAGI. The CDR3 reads CASSYTQGSGQPQHF. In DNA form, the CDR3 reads TGTGCCAGCAGTTACACCCAGGGGTCGGGACAGCCCCAGCATTTT.

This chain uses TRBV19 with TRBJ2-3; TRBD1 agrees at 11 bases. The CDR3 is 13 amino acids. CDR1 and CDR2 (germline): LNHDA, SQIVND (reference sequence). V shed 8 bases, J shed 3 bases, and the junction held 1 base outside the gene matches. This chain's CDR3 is CASGTGGTDTQYF. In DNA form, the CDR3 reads TGTGCCAGTGGGACAGGGGGAACAGATACGCAGTATTTT.

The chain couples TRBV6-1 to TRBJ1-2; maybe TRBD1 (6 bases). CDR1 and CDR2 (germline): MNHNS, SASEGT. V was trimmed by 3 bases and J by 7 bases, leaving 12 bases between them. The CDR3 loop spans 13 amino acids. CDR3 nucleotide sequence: TGTGCCAGCAGTGATTTGGGGGCGGCTGGCTACACCTTC. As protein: CASSDLGAAGYTF.

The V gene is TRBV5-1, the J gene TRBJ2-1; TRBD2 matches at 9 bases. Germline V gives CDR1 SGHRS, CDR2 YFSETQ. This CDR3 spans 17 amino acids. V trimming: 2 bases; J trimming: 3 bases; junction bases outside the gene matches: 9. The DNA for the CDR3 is TGCGCCAGCAGCTTACGTAATAGCGGGAGCGGCTACAATGAGCAGTTCTTC. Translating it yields CASSLRNSGSGYNEQFF.

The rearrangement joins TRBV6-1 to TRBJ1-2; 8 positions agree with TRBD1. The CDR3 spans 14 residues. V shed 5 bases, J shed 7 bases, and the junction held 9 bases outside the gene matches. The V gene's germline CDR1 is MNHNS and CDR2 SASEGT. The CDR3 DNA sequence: TGTGCCAGCAGTATCGACAGGGGATCGAGTGGCTACACCTTC. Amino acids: CASSIDRGSSGYTF.

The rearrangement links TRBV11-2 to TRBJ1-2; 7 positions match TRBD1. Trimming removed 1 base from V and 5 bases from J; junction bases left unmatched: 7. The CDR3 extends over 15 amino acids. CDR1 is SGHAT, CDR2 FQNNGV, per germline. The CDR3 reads CASSLAYRDRYGYTF. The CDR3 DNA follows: TGTGCCAGCAGCTTAGCATACCGGGACAGATATGGCTACACCTTC.

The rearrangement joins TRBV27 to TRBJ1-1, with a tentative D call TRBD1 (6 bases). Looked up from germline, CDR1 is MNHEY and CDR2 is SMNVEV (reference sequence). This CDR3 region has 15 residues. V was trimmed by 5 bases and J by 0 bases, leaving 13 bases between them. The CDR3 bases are TGTGCCAGCAGTCTCTTCACAGGGATGAACACTGAAGCTTTCTTT. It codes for CASSLFTGMNTEAFF.

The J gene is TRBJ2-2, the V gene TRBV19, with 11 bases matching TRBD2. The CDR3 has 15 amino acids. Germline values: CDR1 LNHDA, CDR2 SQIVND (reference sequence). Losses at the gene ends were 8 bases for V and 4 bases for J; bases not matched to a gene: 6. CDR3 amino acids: CASGYSGRGTGELFF. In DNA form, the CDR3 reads TGTGCCAGTGGATATAGCGGGAGGGGCACCGGGGAGCTGTTTTTT.

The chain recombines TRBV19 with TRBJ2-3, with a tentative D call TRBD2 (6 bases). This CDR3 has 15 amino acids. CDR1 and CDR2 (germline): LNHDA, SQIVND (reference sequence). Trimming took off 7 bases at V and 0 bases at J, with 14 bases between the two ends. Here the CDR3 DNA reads TGTGCCAGTACCCCTGGGGAGGCTAGCACAGATACGCAGTATTTT. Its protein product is CASTPGEASTDTQYF.